The 31 T cell receptor beta chains below come from one sample, sequenced in a study of control samples from healthy donors and cancer patients. Produced via immunoSEQ multiplex PCR; TCRdb's table is partial and in-frame only. The data contain 130,000 or so clones, 70% to 90% of them seen just once; the ten biggest clones take up about 3.2%. The sequenced material came from blood. These receptors all come from a man aged 45 to 65 in good health.

The chain has TRBV10-3 and TRBJ1-3; the D is unclear. V was shortened by 3 bases and J by 1 base, with 7 bases between the two germline ends. The V gene's germline CDR1 is ENHRY and CDR2 SYGVKD. CDR3 length equals 14 residues. The CDR3 spells CAISDGWSGNTIYF. The DNA for the CDR3 is TGTGCCATCAGTGACGGCTGGTCTGGAAACACCATATATTTT.

The genes are TRBV4-1 and TRBJ2-1; D perhaps matches TRBD1 (5 bases). Germline lookup yields CDR1 MGHRA and CDR2 YSYEKL. V was shortened by 1 base and J by 0 bases, with 10 bases between the two germline ends. This CDR3 region has 16 residues. As DNA, the CDR3 is TGCGCCAGCAGCCAAGTGGACATACTCTCCTACAATGAGCAGTTCTTC. This translates into CASSQVDILSYNEQFF.

For this clone: A junction boundary mismatches the germline segment, possibly from a read error. This chain uses TRBV7-9 with TRBJ2-5, with D perhaps TRBD1 or TRBD2 (5 bases each). The CDR3 has 14 amino acids. Germline loops: CDR1 SEHNR, CDR2 FQNEAQ (reference sequence). The CDR3 is CASSFGTAQEAQYF. DNA of the CDR3: TGTGCCAGCAGCTTTGGGACGGCGCAAGAGGCCCAGTACTTC.

The gene calls are TRBV5-5 and TRBJ1-5, with D perhaps matching TRBD1 (5 bases). The germline CDR1 and CDR2 sequences are SGHKS and YYEKEE (reference sequence). Trimming cost V 5 bases and J 3 bases, with 15 bases left between them. This CDR3 is 15 amino acids long. The CDR3 DNA reads as TGTGCCAGCAGGGGGGGATTAGAATACAATCAGCCCCAGCATTTT. It specifies CASRGGLEYNQPQHF.

V usage is TRBV7-6 and J usage is TRBJ1-1, with D hard to call. CDR3 length: 12 amino acids. CDR1 SGHVS and CDR2 FNYEAQ come from the germline V gene. The V and J ends lost 5 bases and 8 bases respectively, with 12 bases between them. CDR3 sequence: CASSRDVGEAFF. The DNA for the CDR3 is TGTGCCAGCAGCCGAGATGTGGGGGAAGCTTTCTTT.

In DNA, the CDR3 is TGCGCCAGCAGCTTGGCCCCCGGTGCTAGCGGGTACAATGAGCAGTTCTTC. It specifies CASSLAPGASGYNEQFF. The chain has TRBV5-1 and TRBJ2-1, with TRBD2 matching 8 bases. V was pared by 0 bases and J by 4 bases, with 9 bases of the junction left unmatched. The CDR3 contains 17 residues. Germline loops: CDR1 SGHRS, CDR2 YFSETQ.

The chain combines TRBV25-1 with TRBJ1-1; D not certain. Trimming stripped 8 bases from V and 4 bases from J, with 14 bases between. The CDR3 runs to 13 residues. The germline V gene has CDR1 MGHDK and CDR2 SYGVNS. Here the CDR3 reads CASQSWEVTEAFF. In DNA form, the CDR3 reads TGTGCCAGCCAGAGCTGGGAGGTCACTGAAGCTTTCTTT.

Here the CDR3 reads CASRGQMNTEAFF. The DNA of the CDR3 is TGTGCCAGCAGAGGGCAAATGAACACTGAAGCTTTCTTT. The rearrangement uses TRBV28 and TRBJ1-1; no definite D call. The V end was cut by 6 bases, the J end by 0 bases, with 8 bases between. The germline V gene has CDR1 MDHEN and CDR2 SYDVKM. CDR3 length: 13 residues.

This chain links TRBV5-5 with TRBJ1-5, with 7 bases lining up with TRBD1. Trimming took 1 base from V and 2 from J; bases not matched to a gene: 3. Germline assignment: CDR1 SGHKS and CDR2 YYEKEE (reference sequence). The CDR3 extends over 15 amino acids. CDR3 protein: CASSLTGAGNQPQHF. CDR3 nucleotide sequence: TGTGCCAGCAGCTTGACAGGGGCTGGCAATCAGCCCCAGCATTTT.

This chain connects TRBV19 to TRBJ1-1; 9 bases match TRBD1. J lost 1 base, V lost 5 bases, and 8 bases had no gene match. The CDR3 spans 16 residues. CDR1 and CDR2 from the germline V gene are LNHDA and SQIVND (reference sequence). CDR3 loop: CASSLPPGQGNTEAFF. CDR3 bases: TGTGCCAGTAGTCTTCCACCGGGACAGGGGAACACTGAAGCTTTCTTT. The full variable domain, in which reference TRBV19 and TRBJ1-1 provide the parts outside the CDR3, is DGGITQSPKYLFRKEGQNVTLSCEQNLNHDAMYWYRQDPGQGLRLIYYSQIVNDFQKGDIAEGYSVSREKKESFPLTVTSAQKNPTAFYLCASSLPPGQGNTEAFFGQGTRLTVV.

The rearrangement uses TRBV5-1 and TRBJ1-1; D not resolved. Germline CDR1 SGHRS, CDR2 YFSETQ. V was clipped by 4 bases and J by 0 bases, with 7 bases between them. This CDR3 comprises 13 residues. The CDR3 DNA follows: TGCGCCAGCAGCCGACGGTTGAACACTGAAGCTTTCTTT. Its protein is CASSRRLNTEAFF. The full variable domain, rest sourced from reference TRBV5-1 and TRBJ1-1, is KAGVTQTPRYLIKTRGQQVTLSCSPISGHRSVSWYQQTPGQGLQFLFEYFSETQRNKGNFPGRFSGRQFSNSRSEMNVSTLELGDSALYLCASSRRLNTEAFFGQGTRLTVV.

The chain couples TRBV11-2 to TRBJ2-1, with unresolved D. Trimming pared 5 bases from V and 1 base from J, leaving 12 bases between. CDR1 and CDR2 (germline): SGHAT, FQNNGV. The CDR3 contains 15 residues. The CDR3 DNA reads as TGTGCCAGCAGCCCACCGGACGGTTCCTACAATGAGCAGTTCTTC. The encoded protein is CASSPPDGSYNEQFF.

The J gene is TRBJ1-2, the V gene TRBV6-1; no definite D call. The CDR3 covers 15 residues. CDR1 is MNHNS, CDR2 SASEGT, per germline. Trimming took off 1 base at V and 0 bases at J, with 9 bases between the two ends. CDR3 bases: TGTGCCAGCAGTGAAGGGACCGCGACTAACTATGGCTACACCTTC. This translates into CASSEGTATNYGYTF.

This chain uses TRBV5-1 with TRBJ1-1; TRBD1 matches 8 bases. V lost 4 bases and J lost 2; bases outside the gene matches: 10. From germline, CDR1 is SGHRS and CDR2 YFSETQ. The CDR3 contains 16 residues. In DNA form, the CDR3 reads TGCGCCAGCAGCCCCCGTGTGACAGGGGCTAACACTGAAGCTTTCTTT. It codes for CASSPRVTGANTEAFF.

CDR3 protein: CASSWTVAYEQYF. The CDR3 DNA is TGTGCCAGCAGTTGGACGGTCGCCTACGAGCAGTACTTC. V and J are TRBV27 and TRBJ2-7; D uncertain. This CDR3 contains 13 residues. The germline gives CDR1 MNHEY, CDR2 SMNVEV (reference sequence). Trimming removed 4 bases at V and 2 bases at J, with 9 bases between.

This chain connects TRBV4-1 to TRBJ2-1; 12 positions agree with TRBD2. The germline CDR1 and CDR2 sequences are MGHRA and YSYEKL. Trimming at V came to 0 bases and at J to 3 bases, leaving 9 bases not matched to a gene. This CDR3 region has 19 residues. The CDR3 sequence is CASSQDVLAGGNSYNEQFF. The CDR3 DNA sequence: TGCGCCAGCAGCCAAGATGTACTAGCGGGGGGAAATAGCTACAATGAGCAGTTCTTC.

The gene calls are TRBV7-3 and TRBJ2-3; 9 positions match TRBD2. V gave up 4 bases and J gave up 1 base; unmatched junction bases: 3. Per the germline V gene, CDR1 is SGHTA and CDR2 is FQGTGA. This CDR3 region has 15 residues. CDR3 sequence: CASSSSGGRTDTQYF. Here the CDR3 DNA reads TGTGCCAGCAGCTCCAGCGGGGGGCGCACAGATACGCAGTATTTT.

The genes are TRBV27 and TRBJ2-7; 7 nucleotides match TRBD2. The germline V gene encodes CDR1 MNHEY and CDR2 SMNVEV (reference sequence). The CDR3 covers 15 residues. Germline trimming cut 5 bases from V and 3 bases from J; bases unmatched to any gene: 10. CDR3 in amino acids: CASSDRTSSRYEQYF. The DNA for the CDR3 is TGTGCCAGCAGTGACCGGACTAGTTCACGCTACGAGCAGTACTTC.

This chain connects TRBV5-1 to TRBJ2-7; TRBD1 matches at 11 bases. The CDR3 runs to 13 residues. J lost 4 bases, V lost 7 bases, and 4 bases had no gene match. From germline, CDR1 is SGHRS and CDR2 YFSETQ. CDR3 in DNA: TGCGCCAGCTCCGGACAGGGGGCTTACGAGCAGTACTTC. This encodes CASSGQGAYEQYF.

The chain recombines TRBV6-5 with TRBJ2-7; TRBD1 is a possible D gene (5 bases). Germline-derived CDR1 and CDR2 are MNHEY and SVGAGI. Trimming shortened V by 5 bases and J by 7 bases, and 15 bases separated the two germline ends. CDR3 length: 13 amino acids. The CDR3 DNA sequence: TGTGCCAGCAGTCCGGAAGGGGCGAGGGAGCAGTACTTC. Translating it yields CASSPEGAREQYF.

The V call is TRBV19, the J call TRBJ2-7; TRBD2 aligns across 11 bases. V dropped 5 bases and J dropped 5; count of bases not matched to a gene: 8. The germline V gene encodes CDR1 LNHDA and CDR2 SQIVND (reference sequence). This CDR3 has 15 amino acids. The CDR3 sequence: CASSPRLAGNNEQYF. CDR3 DNA sequence: TGTGCCAGTAGTCCTCGACTAGCGGGGAACAACGAGCAGTACTTC.

A word on this clone: Germline is not matched at one junction end, which may reflect a read error. Different DNA sequences within this sample yield the same CDR3. The chain is built from TRBV12-3 or TRBV12-4 and TRBJ2-1; D not certain. The CDR3 extends over 12 amino acids. The CDR3 DNA reads TGTGCCAGCAGTTACCGGGTGAATGAACAGTTCTTC. This gives the protein CASSYRVNEQFF.

The V and J genes are TRBV19 and TRBJ2-1; no clear D gene. CDR1 LNHDA and CDR2 SQIVND come from the germline V gene (reference sequence). V was cut by 3 bases and J by 8 bases, with 11 bases left in between. The CDR3 is 13 amino acids. CDR3 sequence: CASSIPGGDEQFF. The DNA of the CDR3 is TGTGCCAGTAGTATCCCCGGCGGTGATGAGCAGTTCTTC. The variable domain in full, completed from reference TRBV19 and TRBJ2-1, reads DGGITQSPKYLFRKEGQNVTLSCEQNLNHDAMYWYRQDPGQGLRLIYYSQIVNDFQKGDIAEGYSVSREKKESFPLTVTSAQKNPTAFYLCASSIPGGDEQFFGPGTRLTVL.

The chain couples TRBV9 to TRBJ1-2, with 8 bases aligning to TRBD1. V shed 3 bases and J 5 bases; nucleotides not matched to a gene: 12. The CDR3 is 16 residues long. Looked up from germline, CDR1 is SGDLS and CDR2 is YYNGEE. This CDR3 is CASSEGGGTGLYGYTF. CDR3 DNA sequence: TGTGCCAGCAGCGAGGGAGGTGGGACAGGCCTTTATGGCTACACCTTC.

The chain's CDR3 is CAWMTGTGYNSPLHF. CDR3 sequence (DNA): TGTGCCTGGATGACCGGGACAGGGTATAATTCACCCCTCCACTTT. V usage is TRBV30 and J usage is TRBJ1-6, with 9 bases aligning to TRBD1. Germline lookup yields CDR1 GTSNPN and CDR2 SVGIG (reference sequence). V shed 4 bases, J shed 4 bases, and the junction held 5 bases outside the gene matches. The CDR3 spans 15 residues.

The V and J genes are TRBV6-2 or TRBV6-3 and TRBJ1-6; perhaps TRBD1 as D (6 bases). The length of the CDR3 is 15 residues. Germline V gene sequence: CDR1 MNHEY, CDR2 SVGEGT. V was cut by 6 bases and J by 7 bases, with 16 bases left in between. CDR3 sequence reads: CASSAAGGFNSPLHF. CDR3 DNA: TGTGCCAGCAGCGCCGCGGGGGGCTTCAATTCACCCCTCCACTTT.

The chain employs TRBV5-4 and TRBJ1-2; D gene ambiguous. CDR3 size: 15 residues. Germline V lookup: CDR1 SGHNT, CDR2 YYREEE (reference sequence). The V and J ends lost 5 bases and 4 bases respectively, with 18 bases between them. Here the CDR3 DNA reads TGTGCCAGCAGGGGGTCTTTGGGGAACATCTATGGCTACACCTTC. Residues: CASRGSLGNIYGYTF.

This sequence joins TRBV6-5 and TRBJ1-5, with 12 bases aligning to TRBD1. The V gene end was trimmed by 5 bases and the J gene end by 6 bases; junction bases not matched to a gene: 5. CDR1 and CDR2 from the germline V gene are MNHEY and SVGAGI. This CDR3 is 15 amino acids long. CDR3 nucleotides: TGTGCCAGCAGTACGGGACAGGGGGCTGCTCAGCCCCAGCATTTT. Protein sequence: CASSTGQGAAQPQHF.

The chain recombines TRBV4-2 with TRBJ2-5; D gene unclear. Trimming took off 7 bases at V and 0 bases at J, with 15 bases between the two ends. This CDR3 contains 15 residues. Germline V gives CDR1 LGHNA, CDR2 YNFKEQ. Here the CDR3 reads CASTYSGSYQETQYF. As DNA, the CDR3 is TGTGCCAGCACCTACTCAGGCTCGTACCAAGAGACCCAGTACTTC.

The rearrangement links TRBV4-2 to TRBJ2-7; no clear D. V was trimmed by 2 bases and J by 3 bases, leaving 17 bases between them. CDR3 length equals 16 residues. CDR1 and CDR2 (germline): LGHNA, YNFKEQ. The CDR3 sequence: CASSQYSAVDLYEQYF. The CDR3 DNA reads TGTGCCAGCAGCCAATATTCGGCAGTGGACCTCTACGAGCAGTACTTC.

The chain couples TRBV11-2 to TRBJ2-5, with 10 positions matching TRBD2. This CDR3 comprises 16 residues. From germline, CDR1 is SGHAT and CDR2 FQNNGV. J was trimmed by 4 bases and V by 5 bases; bases with no gene match: 10. For the CDR3, the DNA is TGTGCCAGCAGCCCAGTCCGCGTAGCGGGGGGAGAGACCCAGTACTTC. The encoded protein is CASSPVRVAGGETQYF.